This is a list of T cell receptor beta chains from one sample in a study of blood T cell repertoires in COVID-19. Here immunoSEQ multiplex PCR was the method, and the copy in TCRdb shows in-frame clones only, minus some. This table holds about 220,000 clones, approximately 77% found once. The sample consisted of peripheral blood. These receptors were collected from a woman of 80 years or more with acute or convalescent COVID-19. Each CDR3 is given with its conserved first and last residue. Fields, in order: J gene, D gene, V gene, clone size, CDR3 protein, CDR3 DNA. A D gene is named only where the DNA matches it firmly. Some rows have no size entry. The others give once, few or many, or a class for an expanded clone.

J: TRBJ1-2; D: TRBD1; V: TRBV24-1; size: .; CDR3: CATGDSPNYGYTF; DNA: TGTGCCACCGGGGACAGCCCTAACTATGGCTACACCTTC
J: TRBJ1-2; D: .; V: TRBV6-4; size: .; CDR3: CASSGTGTTRGYTF; DNA: TGTGCCAGCAGTGGAACCGGGACAACCAGGGGCTACACCTTC
J: TRBJ2-1; D: .; V: TRBV14; size: .; CDR3: CASSRTGGNEQFF; DNA: TGTGCCAGCAGCCGGACGGGCGGGAATGAGCAGTTCTTC
J: TRBJ1-1; D: TRBD1; V: TRBV7-2; size: .; CDR3: CASSTTGQGRFGTEAFF; DNA: TGTGCCAGCAGCACCACGGGACAGGGTAGGTTTGGCACTGAAGCTTTCTTT
J: TRBJ2-3; D: .; V: TRBV12-3/TRBV12-4; size: .; CDR3: CASSPQGTDTQYF; DNA: TGTGCCAGCAGCCCACAGGGAACAGATACGCAGTATTTT
J: TRBJ1-5; D: .; V: TRBV7-2; size: .; CDR3: CASSLEGAWVAQHF; DNA: TGTGCCAGCAGCTTAGAAGGGGCCTGGGTAGCCCAGCATTTT
J: TRBJ1-3; D: TRBD1; V: TRBV6-1; size: .; CDR3: CASSEVRDRIDTIYF; DNA: TGTGCCAGCAGTGAAGTTCGGGACAGGATAGACACCATATATTTT
J: TRBJ1-4; D: .; V: TRBV5-1; size: .; CDR3: CASRSTDEKLFF; DNA: TGCGCCAGCAGGAGCACGGATGAAAAACTGTTTTTT
J: TRBJ1-5; D: .; V: TRBV2; size: .; CDR3: CASTERGSNQPQHF; DNA: TGTGCCAGCACCGAGAGGGGGAGCAATCAGCCCCAGCATTTT
J: TRBJ1-1; D: .; V: TRBV7-3; size: .; CDR3: CASSLTGRENTEAFF; DNA: TGTGCCAGCAGCTTAACGGGCAGGGAGAACACTGAAGCTTTCTTT
J: TRBJ1-1; D: .; V: TRBV25-1; size: few; CDR3: CASLDGTNTEAFF; DNA: TGTGCCAGCCTCGACGGGACAAACACTGAAGCTTTCTTT
J: TRBJ1-3; D: TRBD1; V: TRBV6-5; size: .; CDR3: CASSTTGDSGNTIYF; DNA: TGTGCCAGCAGCACCACAGGGGACTCTGGAAACACCATATATTTT
J: TRBJ1-5; D: .; V: TRBV11-2; size: few; CDR3: CASGQNNQPQHF; DNA: TGTGCCAGCGGGCAGAACAATCAGCCCCAGCATTTT
J: TRBJ1-1; D: TRBD1; V: TRBV6-5; size: once; CDR3: CASKWDRVMNTEAFF; DNA: TGTGCCAGCAAGTGGGACAGGGTGATGAACACTGAAGCTTTCTTT
J: TRBJ1-4; D: .; V: TRBV5-1; size: few; CDR3: CASSLGQDNEKLFF; DNA: TGCGCCAGCAGCTTGGGACAGGATAATGAAAAACTGTTTTTT
J: TRBJ1-1; D: .; V: TRBV3-1/TRBV3-2; size: .; CDR3: CASSQGRAVAFF; DNA: TGTGCCAGCAGCCAAGGGCGGGCAGTCGCTTTCTTT
J: TRBJ1-5; D: .; V: TRBV19; size: .; CDR3: CASSRGGGSGQPQHF; DNA: TGTGCCAGTAGCCGAGGGGGGGGATCCGGTCAGCCCCAGCATTTT
J: TRBJ1-2; D: .; V: TRBV18; size: .; CDR3: CASSPGSDYGYTF; DNA: TGTGCCAGCTCACCAGGGAGTGACTATGGCTACACCTTC
J: TRBJ2-5; D: TRBD2; V: TRBV27; size: .; CDR3: CASRRTSPGGLRQETQYF; DNA: TGTGCCAGCAGACGAACCTCTCCGGGGGGGCTGCGGCAAGAGACCCAGTACTTC
J: TRBJ1-1; D: TRBD1; V: TRBV14; size: .; CDR3: CASSPGTGLMNTEAFF; DNA: TGTGCCAGCAGCCCCGGGACAGGTCTCATGAACACTGAAGCTTTCTTT
J: TRBJ1-1; D: .; V: TRBV7-6; size: .; CDR3: CASSPGVWAGSEAFF; DNA: TGTGCCAGCAGCCCAGGGGTCTGGGCAGGCAGTGAAGCTTTCTTT
J: TRBJ1-1; D: .; V: TRBV7-2; size: few; CDR3: CASSKSLGGAMNTEAFF; DNA: TGTGCCAGCAGCAAATCCCTAGGCGGGGCCATGAACACTGAAGCTTTCTTT
J: TRBJ2-3; D: TRBD2; V: TRBV9; size: .; CDR3: CASSTGLAGGVDTQYF; DNA: TGTGCCAGCAGCACCGGACTAGCGGGGGGGGTGGATACGCAGTATTTT
J: TRBJ2-1; D: TRBD2; V: TRBV7-9; size: once; CDR3: CASSHGLAGGPPSYNEQFF; DNA: TGTGCCAGCAGCCACGGACTAGCGGGGGGCCCTCCCTCCTACAATGAGCAGTTCTTC